A single sample is the source of the 11 T cell receptor beta chains below, sequenced in a study of T cells after yellow fever vaccination. A single record per CDR3 protein comes from TCRdb applying MiXCR to the 5' RACE reads. The repertoire holds about 260,000 distinct CDR3 sequences, with 3.6% as singletons. The sample was PBMCs, taken 15 days after the yellow fever booster vaccination. Receptors were obtained from a man in his late teens or twenties who received the YFV17D yellow fever vaccine.

This clonotype came up many times. V and J are TRBV7-8 and TRBJ1-6; tentative D call: TRBD1 (5 bases). Trimming removed 5 bases at V and 9 bases at J, with 20 bases between. The germline gives CDR1 SGHVS, CDR2 FQNEAQ. The CDR3 covers 16 residues. DNA of the CDR3: TGTGCCAGCAGCGCCGTAAAGGCAGGGTCAAGTTCACCCCTCCACTTT. Its protein product is CASSAVKAGSSSPLHF.

This clonotype showed up many times. The chain couples TRBV29-1 to TRBJ2-3, with 11 bases identical to TRBD2. J gave up 4 bases and V 7 bases, and 4 bases lay outside the gene matches. CDR3 length: 13 residues. Germline CDR1 reads SQVTM; CDR2 reads ANQGSEA. CDR3 nucleotide sequence: TGCAGCGCTCTAGCGGGGGGAGCAGATACGCAGTATTTT. As protein: CSALAGGADTQYF.

This clonotype has ten or more counts. The chain combines TRBV7-2 with TRBJ2-5, with D possibly matching TRBD2 (5 bases). The germline V and J ends were trimmed by 7 bases and 4 bases, with 13 bases remaining between them. The CDR3 totals 13 residues. Germline-derived CDR1 and CDR2 are SGHTA and FQGNSA. In DNA, the CDR3 is TGTGCCAGCACCCGGCTGGCGGGAGAGACCCAGTACTTC. Protein product: CASTRLAGETQYF.

Many counts were recorded for this clonotype. The chain joins TRBV7-2 to TRBJ1-6, with TRBD1 matching 8 bases. V trimming: 5 bases; J trimming: 11 bases; junction bases outside the gene matches: 11. CDR3 length: 15 amino acids. Germline values: CDR1 SGHTA, CDR2 FQGNSA. The CDR3 coding sequence is TGTGCCAGCAGCACAGGGGGGACAGTCGGCCCACCCCTCCACTTT. Residues: CASSTGGTVGPPLHF.

The sample holds many counts of this clonotype. The V call is TRBV24-1, the J call TRBJ1-2; D ambiguous. Trimming stripped 0 bases from V and 8 bases from J, with 9 bases between. CDR1 is KGHDR and CDR2 is SFDVKD in the germline V gene. CDR3 length: 13 residues. The chain's CDR3 is CATSDLEIRGYTF. The CDR3 DNA is TGTGCCACCAGTGATTTGGAAATACGGGGCTACACCTTC.

Ten or more counts support this clonotype. This chain joins TRBV4-3 and TRBJ2-1; tentative D call: TRBD2 (6 bases). The CDR3 consists of 15 residues. V lost 3 bases and J 6 bases, leaving 15 bases between the germline ends. Germline assignment: CDR1 LGHNA and CDR2 YSLEER. CDR3 amino acids: CASSHQAGLANEQFF. DNA of the CDR3: TGCGCCAGCAGCCATCAGGCGGGGTTGGCCAATGAGCAGTTCTTC.

This clonotype has at least ten counts. The chain joins TRBV7-2 to TRBJ2-1; no reliable D call. Germline V gene sequence: CDR1 SGHTA, CDR2 FQGNSA. This CDR3 is built from 14 residues. V was pared by 5 bases and J by 8 bases, with 16 bases between. The CDR3 loop reads CASSPEGLNHEQFF. The DNA for the CDR3 is TGTGCCAGCAGCCCCGAAGGCCTCAACCATGAGCAGTTCTTC.

At least ten counts were recorded for this clonotype. The chain joins TRBV4-3 to TRBJ2-6; D not resolved. CDR1 and CDR2 from the germline V gene are LGHNA and YSLEER. V lost 1 base to trimming and J lost 0 bases, with 10 bases between them. The CDR3 covers 17 residues. The CDR3 nucleotides read TGCGCCAGCAGCCAAGTAGAGGAGCGCTCTGGGGCCAACGTCCTGACTTTC. Translation: CASSQVEERSGANVLTF.

In this sample, this clonotype turned up many times. This rearrangement joins TRBV7-7 to TRBJ2-5; D gene ambiguous. Trimming took off 1 base at V and 4 bases at J, with 10 bases between the two ends. This CDR3 contains 14 residues. Germline-derived CDR1 and CDR2 are SSHAT and FNYEAQ (reference sequence). CDR3 DNA sequence: TGTGCCAGCAGCTTAGGCCGGGTGGGAGAGACCCAGTACTTC. This translates into CASSLGRVGETQYF.

This clonotype was seen ten or more times. The chain recombines TRBV18 with TRBJ2-2, with 11 positions matching TRBD2. V shed 4 bases, J shed 2 bases, and the junction held 6 bases outside the gene matches. There are 17 residues in the CDR3. In germline, CDR1 is KGHSH, CDR2 LQKENI. CDR3 DNA sequence: TGTGCCAGCTCACTAGGGACTAGCGGCACTAACACCGGGGAGCTGTTTTTT. Translation: CASSLGTSGTNTGELFF.

This clonotype was seen at least ten times. The chain has TRBV6-5 and TRBJ1-2; a possible D gene is TRBD1 (6 bases). The CDR3 loop spans 14 amino acids. Trimming shortened V by 7 bases and J by 2 bases, and 14 bases separated the two germline ends. Germline CDR1 reads MNHEY; CDR2 reads SVGAGI. Here the CDR3 reads CASKVGGINYGYTF. CDR3 bases: TGTGCCAGCAAAGTAGGGGGTATAAACTATGGCTACACCTTC.